The rows below give T cell receptor beta chains drawn from one sample of a study of cytomegalovirus exposure and HLA in healthy donors. Profiled with immunoSEQ multiplex PCR; TCRdb holds only in-frame clones, not every one. The repertoire holds around 150,000 clones, about 75% seen once, with about 4.3% in the top ten. The material sequenced was PBMCs. These receptor sequences come from a man aged 18 to 29 in good health and CMV-seropositive. CDR3s include the opening cysteine and the closing phenylalanine or tryptophan. D genes are given only for firm matches. Size is omitted from some rows. Given values are once, few, many or a class for expanded clones.

j_gene: TRBJ1-1; d_gene: -; abundance: -; v_gene: TRBV7-8; CDR3aa: CASSRLDSSGSTEAFF; CDR3nt: TGTGCCAGCAGCCGCCTGGACTCCTCCGGGAGCACTGAAGCTTTCTTT
j_gene: TRBJ1-1; d_gene: -; abundance: -; v_gene: TRBV28; CDR3aa: CASYWGGGTEAFF; CDR3nt: TGTGCCAGCTACTGGGGCGGGGGGACTGAAGCTTTCTTT
j_gene: TRBJ2-2; d_gene: TRBD2; abundance: -; v_gene: TRBV6-4; CDR3aa: CASSSGSTGELFF; CDR3nt: TGTGCCAGCAGTAGCGGGAGCACCGGGGAGCTGTTTTTT
j_gene: TRBJ2-1; d_gene: -; abundance: -; v_gene: TRBV4-1; CDR3aa: CASSLGAGTRNNEQFF; CDR3nt: TGCGCCAGCAGCCTGGGGGCCGGGACAAGAAACAATGAGCAGTTCTTC
j_gene: TRBJ1-2; d_gene: TRBD1; abundance: once; v_gene: TRBV6-1; CDR3aa: CASSGGTANYGYTF; CDR3nt: TGTGCCAGCAGTGGTGGGACAGCTAACTATGGCTACACCTTC
j_gene: TRBJ2-1; d_gene: TRBD2; abundance: once; v_gene: TRBV4-1; CDR3aa: CASSLSPTSRTSNNEQFF; CDR3nt: TGCGCCAGCAGCCTTTCCCCGACTAGCAGAACCTCAAACAATGAGCAGTTCTTC
j_gene: TRBJ2-3; d_gene: -; abundance: -; v_gene: TRBV27; CDR3aa: CASSSQEGNTDTQYF; CDR3nt: TGTGCCAGCAGTTCCCAGGAGGGGAACACAGATACGCAGTATTTT
j_gene: TRBJ2-5; d_gene: -; abundance: few; v_gene: TRBV6-1; CDR3aa: CASSDGVLLQETQYF; CDR3nt: TGTGCCAGCAGTGACGGGGTTTTGCTCCAAGAGACCCAGTACTTC
j_gene: TRBJ2-1; d_gene: -; abundance: once; v_gene: TRBV11-2; CDR3aa: CASSLGGGGEGVF; CDR3nt: TGTGCCAGCAGCTTAGGCGGAGGAGGGGAAGGAGTCTTC
j_gene: TRBJ1-2; d_gene: -; abundance: -; v_gene: TRBV5-1; CDR3aa: CASSLGTSYGYTF; CDR3nt: TGCGCCAGCAGCTTGGGTACTTCCTATGGCTACACCTTC
j_gene: TRBJ2-3; d_gene: TRBD2; abundance: few; v_gene: TRBV7-9; CDR3aa: CASSFLAGGPDTQYF; CDR3nt: TGTGCCAGCAGCTTTCTAGCGGGGGGGCCAGATACGCAGTATTTT
j_gene: TRBJ1-4; d_gene: -; abundance: -; v_gene: TRBV7-9; CDR3aa: CASSLTVSTNEKLFF; CDR3nt: TGTGCCAGCAGCTTGACAGTTTCAACTAATGAAAAACTGTTTTTT
j_gene: TRBJ1-4; d_gene: TRBD1; abundance: once; v_gene: TRBV5-1; CDR3aa: CASSLLGTADEKLFF; CDR3nt: TGCGCCAGCAGCCTACTAGGGACAGCGGATGAAAAACTGTTTTTT
j_gene: TRBJ2-6; d_gene: -; abundance: -; v_gene: TRBV28; CDR3aa: CASSLVGVGANVLTF; CDR3nt: TGTGCCAGCAGTTTGGTAGGGGTCGGGGCCAACGTCCTGACTTTC
j_gene: TRBJ2-3; d_gene: TRBD1; abundance: few; v_gene: TRBV5-1; CDR3aa: CASSPGQGLGTQYF; CDR3nt: TGCGCCAGCAGCCCGGGACAGGGCCTTGGTACGCAGTATTTT
j_gene: TRBJ2-2; d_gene: TRBD2; abundance: once; v_gene: TRBV12-5; CDR3aa: CASGRTSSTGELFF; CDR3nt: TGTGCTAGTGGCCGGACTAGTAGCACCGGGGAGCTGTTTTTT
j_gene: TRBJ1-2; d_gene: -; abundance: -; v_gene: TRBV7-9; CDR3aa: CASSLASRGRGYTF; CDR3nt: TGTGCCAGCAGCTTAGCGTCGCGGGGACGTGGCTACACCTTC
j_gene: TRBJ2-1; d_gene: -; abundance: few; v_gene: TRBV4-1; CDR3aa: CASSQGTGFYNEQFF; CDR3nt: TGCGCCAGCAGCCAAGGCACGGGATTCTACAATGAGCAGTTCTTC
j_gene: TRBJ1-2; d_gene: TRBD1; abundance: once; v_gene: TRBV10-1; CDR3aa: CASSGQGLSGGYTF; CDR3nt: TGCGCCAGCAGTGGACAGGGGCTTTCTGGTGGCTACACCTTC
j_gene: TRBJ1-2; d_gene: -; abundance: -; v_gene: TRBV30; CDR3aa: CAWRARGGSGYTF; CDR3nt: TGTGCCTGGAGGGCTAGGGGGGGCTCTGGCTACACCTTC
j_gene: TRBJ2-1; d_gene: TRBD2; abundance: -; v_gene: TRBV7-6; CDR3aa: CASSLGPYGTNNEQFF; CDR3nt: TGTGCCAGCAGCTTAGGTCCATACGGGACTAACAATGAGCAGTTCTTC
j_gene: TRBJ1-6; d_gene: -; abundance: -; v_gene: TRBV30; CDR3aa: CAWSEGNSPLHF; CDR3nt: TGTGCCTGGAGTGAGGGGAATTCACCCCTCCACTTT
j_gene: TRBJ1-6; d_gene: -; abundance: -; v_gene: TRBV2; CDR3aa: CASRATLNSPLHF; CDR3nt: TGTGCCAGCAGAGCAACCTTGAATTCACCCCTCCACTTT
j_gene: TRBJ2-3; d_gene: -; abundance: -; v_gene: TRBV30; CDR3aa: CAWSVSIFAAGPRFGTDTQYF; CDR3nt: TGTGCCTGGAGTGTCAGTATTTTCGCGGCGGGGCCCCGCTTTGGCACAGATACGCAGTATTTT
j_gene: TRBJ1-1; d_gene: TRBD1; abundance: -; v_gene: TRBV5-1; CDR3aa: CASSYNSRDRGPANTEAFF; CDR3nt: TGCGCCAGCAGCTACAATAGCCGGGACAGGGGGCCTGCTAACACTGAAGCTTTCTTT
j_gene: TRBJ1-1; d_gene: TRBD1; abundance: -; v_gene: TRBV27; CDR3aa: CASSRDSRSEAFF; CDR3nt: TGTGCCAGCAGTCGGGACAGTAGGAGTGAAGCTTTCTTT
j_gene: TRBJ1-2; d_gene: TRBD1; abundance: -; v_gene: TRBV4-1; CDR3aa: CASSQESGGAGNYGYTF; CDR3nt: TGCGCCAGCAGCCAAGAGTCAGGGGGCGCCGGTAACTATGGCTACACCTTC
j_gene: TRBJ1-4; d_gene: TRBD1; abundance: -; v_gene: TRBV6-1; CDR3aa: CASRGTEATNEKLFF; CDR3nt: TGTGCCAGCAGGGGGACAGAGGCAACTAATGAAAAACTGTTTTTT
j_gene: TRBJ1-5; d_gene: TRBD1; abundance: once; v_gene: TRBV4-1; CDR3aa: CASSQPGQGQNQPQHF; CDR3nt: TGCGCCAGCAGCCAGCCGGGACAGGGGCAAAATCAGCCCCAGCATTTT
j_gene: TRBJ1-1; d_gene: TRBD1; abundance: -; v_gene: TRBV7-2; CDR3aa: CASSWSRGLGTEAFF; CDR3nt: TGTGCCAGCAGCTGGAGTAGGGGGCTCGGCACTGAAGCTTTCTTT
j_gene: TRBJ2-2; d_gene: -; abundance: -; v_gene: TRBV14; CDR3aa: CASSQVAKAGELFF; CDR3nt: TGTGCCAGCAGCCAAGTAGCGAAAGCCGGGGAGCTGTTTTTT
j_gene: TRBJ2-5; d_gene: TRBD2; abundance: -; v_gene: TRBV9; CDR3aa: CASSVGPSGGEETQYF; CDR3nt: TGTGCCAGCAGCGTAGGGCCTAGCGGGGGGGAAGAGACCCAGTACTTC
j_gene: TRBJ1-6; d_gene: TRBD1; abundance: once; v_gene: TRBV28; CDR3aa: CASRALDRGNSPLHF; CDR3nt: TGTGCCAGCAGGGCCCTGGACAGGGGGAATTCACCCCTCCACTTT
j_gene: TRBJ2-3; d_gene: -; abundance: -; v_gene: TRBV30; CDR3aa: CAWSVLVGGDTQYF; CDR3nt: TGTGCCTGGAGTGTACTAGTCGGAGGAGATACGCAGTATTTT
j_gene: TRBJ1-6; d_gene: TRBD1; abundance: -; v_gene: TRBV28; CDR3aa: CASMEGGAPVNSPLHF; CDR3nt: TGTGCCAGCATGGAAGGGGGCGCCCCGGTTAATTCACCCCTCCACTTT
j_gene: TRBJ1-2; d_gene: -; abundance: -; v_gene: TRBV9; CDR3aa: CASSVTGVEGYTF; CDR3nt: TGTGCCAGCAGCGTCACGGGGGTAGAGGGCTACACCTTC
j_gene: TRBJ1-6; d_gene: -; abundance: few; v_gene: TRBV5-8; CDR3aa: CASSPGIEANSPLHF; CDR3nt: TGTGCCAGCAGCCCAGGGATTGAGGCCAATTCACCCCTCCACTTT
j_gene: TRBJ1-6; d_gene: -; abundance: few; v_gene: TRBV10-3; CDR3aa: CAISEGAPASPLHF; CDR3nt: TGTGCCATCAGTGAGGGGGCCCCCGCTTCACCCCTCCACTTT
j_gene: TRBJ1-2; d_gene: -; abundance: once; v_gene: TRBV19; CDR3aa: CASSRQAFYGYTF; CDR3nt: TGTGCCAGTAGTCGGCAGGCCTTCTATGGCTACACCTTC
j_gene: TRBJ1-4; d_gene: TRBD1; abundance: -; v_gene: TRBV11-2; CDR3aa: CASSPGTATNEKLFF; CDR3nt: TGTGCCAGCAGCCCCGGGACAGCAACTAATGAAAAACTGTTTTTT
j_gene: TRBJ1-4; d_gene: TRBD1; abundance: -; v_gene: TRBV7-6; CDR3aa: CASSSRGQGRYNEKLFF; CDR3nt: TGTGCCAGCAGCTCTCGCGGACAGGGGCGTTATAATGAAAAACTGTTTTTT
j_gene: TRBJ2-3; d_gene: TRBD1; abundance: -; v_gene: TRBV5-4; CDR3aa: CASSRQGAQYF; CDR3nt: TGTGCCAGCAGCCGACAGGGTGCGCAGTATTTT
j_gene: TRBJ2-6; d_gene: -; abundance: few; v_gene: TRBV6-1; CDR3aa: CASSEPGSGANVLTF; CDR3nt: TGTGCCAGCAGTGAACCGGGATCTGGGGCCAACGTCCTGACTTTC
j_gene: TRBJ1-5; d_gene: -; abundance: -; v_gene: TRBV6-1; CDR3aa: CASSVSGRGNQPQHF; CDR3nt: TGTGCCAGCAGTGTCTCAGGCAGGGGCAATCAGCCCCAGCATTTT
j_gene: TRBJ2-3; d_gene: -; abundance: -; v_gene: TRBV7-8; CDR3aa: CASSEPASRATQYF; CDR3nt: TGTGCCAGCAGCGAGCCGGCTAGTAGAGCTACGCAGTATTTT
j_gene: TRBJ2-3; d_gene: -; abundance: -; v_gene: TRBV5-4; CDR3aa: CASSLDYTDTQYF; CDR3nt: TGTGCCAGCAGCTTGGACTACACAGATACGCAGTATTTT